The 26 T cell receptor beta chains listed next were all sequenced from one sample in a study of identical twins. TCRdb reanalysed the 5' RACE reads using MiXCR and keeps one entry per CDR3 protein. The data hold 310,000 or so distinct CDR3 sequences, with less than 9.5% observed a single time. The same sample was also used in a study of yellow fever vaccine responses in identical twins.

Sample: CD8+ T cells sorted from blood. Receptors were obtained from a woman in her late teens or twenties in good health.

This clonotype was seen more than once but under ten times. The chain carries TRBV11-2 and TRBJ2-3; no reliable D call. The CDR3 totals 20 residues. V lost 5 bases to trimming and J lost 0 bases, with 27 bases between them. From germline, CDR1 is SGHAT and CDR2 FQNNGV. CDR3 nucleotide sequence: TGTGCCAGCAGCCACAAGAGTTGGAGTACAAGCAGAAGTAGCACAGATACGCAGTATTTT. It is translated as CASSHKSWSTSRSSTDTQYF.

The sample holds many counts of this clonotype. The genes are TRBV6-2 or TRBV6-3 and TRBJ2-5; tentatively, D is TRBD2 (6 bases). The CDR3 is made up of 15 amino acids. V was trimmed by 0 bases and J by 5 bases, leaving 13 bases between them. CDR1 and CDR2 from the germline V gene are MNHEY and SVGEGT. The CDR3 sequence: CASSYSTEGWETQYF. CDR3 DNA sequence: TGTGCCAGCAGTTACTCAACGGAGGGTTGGGAGACCCAGTACTTC.

Ten or more counts support this clonotype. Here the CDR3 DNA reads TGCGCCAGCAGCCATCAAGAGGGTAGCGGAGCCTACGAGCAGTACTTC. This codes for CASSHQEGSGAYEQYF. This chain connects TRBV4-3 to TRBJ2-7, with D maybe TRBD2 (6 bases). The CDR3 contains 16 residues. The germline gives CDR1 LGHNA, CDR2 YSLEER. The V end lost 3 bases, the J end lost 2 bases, and 17 bases lay between the germline ends.

A few counts support this clonotype. V gene TRBV7-6 combines with J gene TRBJ2-1, with TRBD1 matching 7 bases. V gave up 3 bases and J gave up 6 bases; unmatched junction bases: 5. Germline V gives CDR1 SGHVS, CDR2 FNYEAQ. CDR3 length equals 14 residues. The CDR3 reads CASSFTGVINEQFF. In DNA, the CDR3 is TGTGCCAGCAGCTTCACAGGGGTAATCAATGAGCAGTTCTTC. Using reference TRBV7-6 and TRBJ2-1 for the parts outside the CDR3, the full variable domain is GAGVSQSPRYKVTKRGQDVALRCDPISGHVSLYWYRQALGQGPEFLTYFNYEAQQDKSGLPNDRFSAERPEGSISTLTIQRTEQRDSAMYRCASSFTGVINEQFFGPGTRLTVL.

V and J are TRBV28 and TRBJ2-5; perhaps D is TRBD1 or TRBD2 (6 bases each). Trimming stripped 4 bases from V and 5 bases from J, with 17 bases between. This CDR3 spans 15 amino acids. CDR1 and CDR2 (germline): MDHEN, SYDVKM. The CDR3 sequence is CASSSVRGVVETQYF. The CDR3 DNA reads TGTGCCAGCAGTTCAGTAAGGGGGGTGGTGGAGACCCAGTACTTC.

The genes are TRBV7-9 and TRBJ2-2; perhaps TRBD1 as D (5 bases). This CDR3 region has 15 residues. Trimming took 5 bases from V and 5 from J, leaving 15 bases between them. Germline assignment: CDR1 SEHNR and CDR2 FQNEAQ (reference sequence). CDR3 DNA: TGTGCCAGCAGCCCCTTAGGACATATTACCGGGGAGCTGTTTTTT. This translates into CASSPLGHITGELFF.

The V and J genes are TRBV7-8 and TRBJ2-1; 7 nucleotides match TRBD1. V shed 4 bases and J 4 bases; nucleotides not matched to a gene: 4. Looked up from germline, CDR1 is SGHVS and CDR2 is FQNEAQ. The CDR3 sequence is 14 residues long. The CDR3 here is CASSSGQKYNEQFF. CDR3 DNA: TGTGCCAGCAGCTCGGGACAGAAATACAATGAGCAGTTCTTC.

This clonotype was observed at least ten times. The chain has TRBV9 and TRBJ2-1, with 11 nucleotides matching TRBD2. CDR1 is SGDLS, CDR2 YYNGEE, per germline. V lost 1 base to trimming and J lost 7 bases; unmatched junction nucleotides: 4. CDR3 length: 15 amino acids. The CDR3 DNA reads TGTGCCAGCAGCGTATCGATAGCGGGGGGGAATGAGCAGTTCTTC. This encodes CASSVSIAGGNEQFF.

This clonotype showed up many times. The chain couples TRBV24-1 to TRBJ2-3, with 9 bases that match TRBD1. Germline-derived CDR1 and CDR2 are KGHDR and SFDVKD. The CDR3 extends over 15 amino acids. Trimming at V came to 4 bases and at J to 4 bases, leaving 5 bases not matched to a gene. CDR3 sequence (DNA): TGTGCCACCAGTGAGCCCGGGACAGGGCCAGATACGCAGTATTTT. Protein: CATSEPGTGPDTQYF.

In this sample, this clonotype turned up many times. The chain employs TRBV5-6 and TRBJ2-7, with a tentative D call TRBD1 (6 bases). CDR1 and CDR2 (germline): SGHDT, YYEEEE. Deletions cut 4 bases from V and 2 bases from J, with 22 bases between. The CDR3 length is 17 residues. The CDR3 nucleotides read TGTGCCAGCAGCCCACACCTAATGGGGGCCAGGACCTACGAGCAGTACTTC. This codes for CASSPHLMGARTYEQYF.

This clonotype was picked up a small number of times. This chain connects TRBV7-9 to TRBJ1-2; 10 nucleotides align to TRBD1. The CDR3 is 16 amino acids. The V gene end was trimmed by 4 bases and the J gene end by 3 bases; junction bases not matched to a gene: 8. The germline V gene encodes CDR1 SEHNR and CDR2 FQNEAQ (reference sequence). DNA of the CDR3: TGTGCCAGCAGCTCTTCCGGGACAGGGGTTGACTATGGCTACACCTTC. It translates to CASSSSGTGVDYGYTF.

V gene TRBV2 combines with J gene TRBJ2-3, with 10 bases fitting TRBD2. In germline, CDR1 is SNHLY, CDR2 FYNNEI. The CDR3 spans 19 residues. Trimming at V came to 6 bases and at J to 1 base, leaving 16 bases not matched to a gene. The CDR3 DNA reads as TGTGCCAGCAGCCACGCTGAAGCGGGAGGGCCGGGGGGCACAGATACGCAGTATTTT. This sequence encodes CASSHAEAGGPGGTDTQYF.

At least ten counts were recorded for this clonotype. The CDR3: CAISESLQSGANVLTF. The CDR3 nucleotides read TGTGCCATCAGTGAGTCGCTACAGTCTGGGGCCAACGTCCTGACTTTC. J is TRBJ2-6 and V is TRBV10-3; no firm D call. The V gene lost 0 bases and the J gene lost 1 base, with 7 bases spanning the gap. Germline V gene data show CDR1 as ENHRY and CDR2 as SYGVKD. This CDR3 comprises 16 residues.

In nucleotides, the CDR3 is TGTGCCAGCAGCTTAGAAATAGGGGACAGGGGTTACACTGAAGCTTTCTTT. The encoded protein is CASSLEIGDRGYTEAFF. V and J are TRBV11-2 and TRBJ1-1, with 10 positions matching TRBD1. The germline CDR1 and CDR2 sequences are SGHAT and FQNNGV. Trimming at V came to 0 bases and at J to 3 bases, leaving 7 bases not matched to a gene. CDR3 size: 17 residues.

This clonotype was recorded many times. V is TRBV4-3 and J is TRBJ2-7; TRBD1 might be the D (6 bases). V lost 5 bases to trimming and J lost 0 bases, with 11 bases between them. The CDR3 runs 14 residues. Per germline, CDR1 LGHNA and CDR2 YSLEER. CDR3 sequence: CASSSDSLSYEQYF. In DNA form, the CDR3 reads TGCGCCAGCAGCTCGGACAGCCTCTCCTACGAGCAGTACTTC.

The rearrangement uses TRBV20-1 and TRBJ2-7; TRBD1 aligns across 9 bases. Germline trimming cut 5 bases from V and 6 bases from J; bases unmatched to any gene: 8. The CDR3 is 13 residues long. The germline V gene encodes CDR1 DFQATT and CDR2 SNEGSKA (reference sequence). CDR3 loop: CSAGNRGPVEQYF. In DNA, the CDR3 is TGCAGTGCTGGTAACAGGGGGCCGGTCGAGCAGTACTTC.

This clonotype was observed at least ten times. CDR3 amino acids: CASSIAGLAGEFDEQFF. CDR3 DNA sequence: TGTGCCAGCAGCATAGCCGGACTAGCGGGGGAGTTTGATGAGCAGTTCTTC. The chain is built from TRBV28 and TRBJ2-1; 13 bases are shared with TRBD2. The CDR3 runs 17 residues. V was pared by 6 bases and J by 8 bases, with 13 bases of the junction left unmatched. Germline loops: CDR1 MDHEN, CDR2 SYDVKM.

The rearrangement joins TRBV7-9 to TRBJ1-1; D possibly corresponds to TRBD1 (5 bases). The CDR3 totals 15 residues. CDR1 and CDR2 (germline): SEHNR, FQNEAQ (reference sequence). The ends were cut back, 4 bases at V and 0 bases at J, with 12 bases in the middle. CDR3 loop: CASSSIDSMNTEAFF. CDR3 bases: TGTGCCAGCAGCTCCATTGACAGTATGAACACTGAAGCTTTCTTT.

The rearrangement links TRBV4-2 to TRBJ2-3; D perhaps matches TRBD1 (7 bases). Trimming cost V 8 bases and J 4 bases, with 19 bases left between them. Germline CDR1 is LGHNA and CDR2 is YNFKEQ. CDR3 length: 15 amino acids. The CDR3 DNA follows: TGTGCCAGCCGGGGGACAGCCCTAAATTCAGATACGCAGTATTTT. Amino acid sequence: CASRGTALNSDTQYF.

This clonotype has only a few counts. The chain joins TRBV20-1 to TRBJ2-7, with 10 bases matching TRBD2. The CDR3 is 16 amino acids. CDR1 and CDR2 from the germline V gene are DFQATT and SNEGSKA (reference sequence). Unmatched junction bases numbered 12, after V lost 5 bases and J lost 2 bases. This CDR3 reads CSAPPMERGGAYEQYF. In DNA, the CDR3 is TGCAGTGCTCCGCCTATGGAGCGGGGGGGGGCCTACGAGCAGTACTTC.

This clonotype was counted between two and nine times. This rearrangement joins TRBV28 to TRBJ2-7; D is unresolved. Germline V lookup: CDR1 MDHEN, CDR2 SYDVKM. This CDR3 is built from 13 residues. V dropped 9 bases and J dropped 3 bases, with 15 bases sitting between them. As DNA, the CDR3 is TGTGCCAGTTTCGCACGGCAAAGCTACGAGCAGTACTTC. This translates into CASFARQSYEQYF.

Only a few counts were recorded for this clonotype. The CDR3 is CASSLADLGDTQYF. In DNA form, the CDR3 reads TGTGCCAGCAGCTTAGCGGACCTCGGGGATACGCAGTATTTT. J is TRBJ2-3 and V is TRBV7-9, with D hard to call. The germline V gene encodes CDR1 SEHNR and CDR2 FQNEAQ (reference sequence). V lost 0 bases and J 6 bases, leaving 10 bases between the germline ends. The CDR3 is 14 amino acids. Drawing the rest from reference TRBV7-9 and TRBJ2-3, the complete variable domain is DTGVSQNPRHKITKRGQNVTFRCDPISEHNRLYWYRQTLGQGPEFLTYFQNEAQLEKSRLLSDRFSAERPKGSFSTLEIQRTEQGDSAMYLCASSLADLGDTQYFGPGTRLTVL.

The V call is TRBV3-1, the J call TRBJ2-1, with TRBD2 identical over 9 bases. J gave up 5 bases and V 1 base, and 6 bases lay outside the gene matches. This CDR3 contains 16 residues. The germline V gene has CDR1 LGHDT and CDR2 YNNKEL (reference sequence). The CDR3 spells CASSQVSGRLNNEQFF. CDR3 nucleotide sequence: TGTGCCAGCAGCCAAGTCAGCGGGAGGTTGAACAATGAGCAGTTCTTC.

This clonotype has only a few counts. The CDR3 sequence is CATSDFAYEQYF. For the CDR3, the DNA is TGTGCCACCTCGGACTTCGCCTACGAGCAGTACTTC. The V call is TRBV7-9, the J call TRBJ2-7; a weak D match, TRBD2 (5 bases). Deletions cut 10 bases from V and 2 bases from J, with 12 bases between. Germline V lookup: CDR1 SEHNR, CDR2 FQNEAQ (reference sequence). The CDR3 is 12 amino acids. The full variable domain, rest sourced from reference TRBV7-9 and TRBJ2-7, is DTGVSQNPRHKITKRGQNVTFRCDPISEHNRLYWYRQTLGQGPEFLTYFQNEAQLEKSRLLSDRFSAERPKGSFSTLEIQRTEQGDSAMYLCATSDFAYEQYFGPGTRLTVT.

The chain is built from TRBV11-3 and TRBJ2-1; 9 bases map to TRBD2. The CDR3 totals 16 residues. CDR1 and CDR2 from the germline V gene are SGHNT and YENEEA. Trimming took 1 base from V and 9 from J; bases not matched to a gene: 10. Written as DNA, the CDR3 is TGTGCCAGCAGCTTAGTTTCGACTAGCGGTGCGGGTGAGCAGTTCTTC. The encoded protein is CASSLVSTSGAGEQFF.

This sequence joins TRBV28 and TRBJ2-3; 14 bases line up with TRBD2. V shed 6 bases and J 3 bases; nucleotides not matched to a gene: 8. This CDR3 has 17 amino acids. Germline CDR1 is MDHEN and CDR2 is SYDVKM. The CDR3: CASSKTSGRVVTDTQYF. CDR3 in DNA: TGTGCCAGCAGCAAGACTAGCGGGAGGGTGGTAACAGATACGCAGTATTTT.